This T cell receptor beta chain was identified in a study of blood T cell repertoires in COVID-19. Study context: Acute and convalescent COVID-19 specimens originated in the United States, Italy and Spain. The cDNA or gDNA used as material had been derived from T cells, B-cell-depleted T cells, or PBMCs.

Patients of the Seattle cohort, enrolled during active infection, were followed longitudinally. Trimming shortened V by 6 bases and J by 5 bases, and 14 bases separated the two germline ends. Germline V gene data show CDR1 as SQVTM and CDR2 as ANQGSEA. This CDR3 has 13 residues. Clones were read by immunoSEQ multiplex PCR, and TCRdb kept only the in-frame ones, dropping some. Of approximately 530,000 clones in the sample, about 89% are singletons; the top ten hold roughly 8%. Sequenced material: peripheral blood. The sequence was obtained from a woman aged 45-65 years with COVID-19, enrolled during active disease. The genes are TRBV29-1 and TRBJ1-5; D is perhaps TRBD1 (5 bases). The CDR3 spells CSVAVQGDQPQHF. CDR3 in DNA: TGCAGCGTCGCGGTCCAGGGCGATCAGCCCCAGCATTTT.